The 32 T cell receptor beta chains in this list originate from one sample, sequenced in a study of beta chain features in type 1 diabetes. Expressed TCRB transcripts got sequenced, as all isolated RNA was reverse transcribed. The data were produced by immunoSEQ multiplex PCR, yet TCRdb's version contains in-frame clones alone and is incomplete. This sample has about 150,000 clones, with around 8% found just once. Sequences were obtained from central memory CD4+ T cells from blood. The receptor set was obtained from a man aged 18 to 35 in good health.

The rearrangement links TRBV7-3 to TRBJ1-1; tentatively, D is TRBD1 (6 bases). Trimming stripped 6 bases from V and 7 bases from J, with 18 bases between. Germline CDR1 reads SGHTA; CDR2 reads FQGTGA. This CDR3 spans 14 amino acids. The CDR3 here is CASRATGTPNEAFF. The CDR3 region has the DNA TGTGCCAGCAGGGCTACCGGGACACCGAATGAAGCTTTCTTT. The whole variable domain, remainder taken from reference TRBV7-3 and TRBJ1-1, is GAGVSQTPSNKVTEKGKYVELRCDPISGHTALYWYRQSLGQGPEFLIYFQGTGAADDSGLPNDRFFAVRPEGSVSTLKIQRTERGDSAVYLCASRATGTPNEAFFGQGTRLTVV.

This clone showed up many times. In nucleotides, the CDR3 is TGTGCCAGCAGCTTAGAGAGGAGCAATTCACCCCTCCACTTT. As protein: CASSLERSNSPLHF. This chain connects TRBV7-9 to TRBJ1-6; D remains unclear. CDR1 is SEHNR, CDR2 FQNEAQ, per germline (reference sequence). This CDR3 has 14 residues. Trimming took 1 base from V and 7 from J, leaving 8 bases between them.

The sample holds a few counts of this clone. The V gene is TRBV28, the J gene TRBJ1-5; 11 positions match TRBD1. Trimming took 5 bases from V and 0 from J; bases not matched to a gene: 9. The CDR3 contains 18 residues. Germline CDR1 reads MDHEN; CDR2 reads SYDVKM. The CDR3: CASSLRTGGTYSNQPQHF. CDR3 DNA: TGTGCCAGCAGTCTTCGGACAGGGGGCACATATAGCAATCAGCCCCAGCATTTT. The full variable domain, with the rest looked up from reference TRBV28 and TRBJ1-5, is DVKVTQSSRYLVKRTGEKVFLECVQDMDHENMFWYRQDPGLGLRLIYFSYDVKMKEKGDIPEGYSVSREKKERFSLILESASTNQTSMYLCASSLRTGGTYSNQPQHFGDGTRLSIL.

The table lists this clone with a few counts. V usage is TRBV5-8 and J usage is TRBJ1-1; 8 bases fit TRBD1. CDR1 and CDR2 (germline): SGHTS, YDEGEE. V trimming: 6 bases; J trimming: 1 base; junction bases outside the gene matches: 8. The CDR3 is made up of 15 amino acids. CDR3 residues: CASNSGQDPNTEAFF. The CDR3 DNA reads TGTGCCAGCAACTCGGGACAGGACCCGAACACTGAAGCTTTCTTT.

V usage is TRBV7-9 and J usage is TRBJ2-1, with 8 positions matching TRBD2. The CDR3 spans 15 residues. The germline gives CDR1 SEHNR, CDR2 FQNEAQ (reference sequence). V lost 0 bases, J lost 3 bases, and 1 base stayed unmatched. In DNA, the CDR3 is TGTGCCAGCAGCTTAGCAACTAGCGGCTACAATGAGCAGTTCTTC. It codes for CASSLATSGYNEQFF. The full variable domain, completed using reference TRBV7-9 and TRBJ2-1, is DTGVSQNPRHKITKRGQNVTFRCDPISEHNRLYWYRQTLGQGPEFLTYFQNEAQLEKSRLLSDRFSAERPKGSFSTLEIQRTEQGDSAMYLCASSLATSGYNEQFFGPGTRLTVL.

The CDR3 region is CASRLSGGSTEQYF. CDR3 nucleotide sequence: TGTGCCAGCAGGCTAAGCGGGGGCTCTACCGAGCAGTACTTC. This chain connects TRBV28 to TRBJ2-7, with 8 bases that match TRBD2. J was trimmed by 6 bases and V by 6 bases; bases with no gene match: 10. The CDR3 length is 14 residues. Germline values: CDR1 MDHEN, CDR2 SYDVKM.

The rearrangement joins TRBV19 to TRBJ1-3, with D uncertain. The CDR3 runs to 14 residues. Per germline, CDR1 LNHDA and CDR2 SQIVND (reference sequence). Trimming left V 9 bases short and J 0 bases short, with 12 bases between. CDR3 coding DNA: TGTGCCAGCCGCGAGCTATTCTCTGGAAACACCATATATTTT. It yields the protein CASRELFSGNTIYF. The full variable domain, with the rest looked up from reference TRBV19 and TRBJ1-3, is DGGITQSPKYLFRKEGQNVTLSCEQNLNHDAMYWYRQDPGQGLRLIYYSQIVNDFQKGDIAEGYSVSREKKESFPLTVTSAQKNPTAFYLCASRELFSGNTIYFGEGSWLTVV.

This clone was detected many times. Written as DNA, the CDR3 is TGTGCCAGCAGTGGACAGGGTGGAACAGATACGCAGTATTTT. Protein: CASSGQGGTDTQYF. The chain carries TRBV28 and TRBJ2-3, with TRBD1 identical over 8 bases. The germline V gene encodes CDR1 MDHEN and CDR2 SYDVKM. The CDR3 sequence is 14 residues long. V shed 5 bases and J 3 bases; nucleotides not matched to a gene: 4. Full variable domain (remainder filled in from reference TRBV28 and TRBJ2-3): DVKVTQSSRYLVKRTGEKVFLECVQDMDHENMFWYRQDPGLGLRLIYFSYDVKMKEKGDIPEGYSVSREKKERFSLILESASTNQTSMYLCASSGQGGTDTQYFGPGTRLTVL.

This sequence joins TRBV4-2 and TRBJ2-5, with D tentatively TRBD2 (6 bases). This CDR3 has 17 residues. V was cut by 0 bases and J by 1 base, with 15 bases left in between. Germline CDR1 and CDR2: LGHNA and YNFKEQ. CDR3 sequence: CASSQDRSRGTQETQYF. The CDR3 coding sequence is TGTGCCAGCAGCCAAGATCGGAGCCGGGGGACCCAAGAGACCCAGTACTTC.

The chain carries TRBV28 and TRBJ2-5; no clear D. V lost 5 bases to trimming and J lost 5 bases, with 15 bases between them. CDR3 size: 14 residues. Germline CDR1 MDHEN, CDR2 SYDVKM. CDR3 coding DNA: TGTGCCAGCAGTCAGACTTTACCCGGGGAGACCCAGTACTTC. It specifies CASSQTLPGETQYF.

This chain connects TRBV7-9 to TRBJ1-2, with D maybe TRBD1 (5 bases). Trimming shortened V by 3 bases and J by 8 bases, and 22 bases separated the two germline ends. The CDR3 is 16 residues long. Germline assignment: CDR1 SEHNR and CDR2 FQNEAQ (reference sequence). In DNA form, the CDR3 reads TGTGCCAGCAGCTTCAGTGGGGCAGGGCCAACAGACGGCTACACCTTC. Its protein is CASSFSGAGPTDGYTF.

This clone was counted only a few times. The chain has TRBV7-2 and TRBJ1-5, with D uncertain. The CDR3 runs 17 residues. V was pared by 0 bases and J by 2 bases, with 14 bases between. Germline loops: CDR1 SGHTA, CDR2 FQGNSA. This CDR3 reads CASSLARVGTGNQPQHF. The CDR3 DNA reads as TGTGCCAGCAGCTTAGCGAGGGTGGGCACGGGCAATCAGCCCCAGCATTTT.

This clone was found many times. The CDR3 reads CASSVASAGEYEQYF. The DNA of the CDR3 is TGTGCCAGCAGCGTAGCTTCAGCGGGGGAATACGAGCAGTACTTC. The chain has TRBV9 and TRBJ2-7, with 8 positions matching TRBD2. The CDR3 is 15 residues long. J lost 4 bases, V lost 0 bases, and 6 bases had no gene match. Germline lookup yields CDR1 SGDLS and CDR2 YYNGEE.

This clone was observed a handful of times. The chain is built from TRBV28 and TRBJ1-1; tentatively, D is TRBD1 (5 bases). CDR3 length: 12 residues. V dropped 6 bases and J dropped 9 bases, with 14 bases sitting between them. Germline V CDR1 and CDR2: MDHEN, SYDVKM. The CDR3 bases are TGTGCCAGCAGGGAAAACAGGAAACAAGCTTTCTTT. It translates to CASRENRKQAFF.

V and J are TRBV9 and TRBJ2-3; D ambiguous. CDR3 length: 14 amino acids. Germline CDR1 reads SGDLS; CDR2 reads YYNGEE. Trimming removed 3 bases at V and 1 base at J, with 9 bases between. DNA of the CDR3: TGTGCCAGCAGCGGTCAGGCGCGCACAGATACGCAGTATTTT. Translated: CASSGQARTDTQYF.

This clone was detected a few times. The genes are TRBV10-3 and TRBJ2-2; tentative D call: TRBD1 (6 bases). The CDR3 consists of 15 residues. CDR1 and CDR2 (germline): ENHRY, SYGVKD. The V and J ends lost 6 bases and 3 bases respectively, with 14 bases between them. Here the CDR3 DNA reads TGTGCCATCAGCTCCAGGGGAGTCGACACCGGGGAGCTGTTTTTT. Amino acid sequence: CAISSRGVDTGELFF.

This clone was observed many times. The chain employs TRBV6-4 and TRBJ2-3; maybe TRBD2 (5 bases). V was pared by 6 bases and J by 0 bases, with 13 bases between. The CDR3 runs to 15 residues. Germline CDR1 MRHNA, CDR2 SNTAGT. The CDR3 here is CASSPFASSTDTQYF. The CDR3 DNA sequence: TGTGCCAGCAGCCCCTTTGCTAGCAGCACAGATACGCAGTATTTT.

The gene calls are TRBV28 and TRBJ2-4, with 10 bases identical to TRBD2. CDR3 length: 19 amino acids. Germline-derived CDR1 and CDR2 are MDHEN and SYDVKM. V dropped 5 bases and J dropped 0; count of bases not matched to a gene: 13. CDR3 amino acids: CASSEIRTSGQVAKNIQYF. Here the CDR3 DNA reads TGTGCCAGCAGTGAGATCCGGACTAGCGGACAAGTAGCCAAAAACATTCAGTACTTC.

The V and J genes are TRBV7-9 and TRBJ2-1; D may be TRBD1 (5 bases). Germline CDR1 and CDR2: SEHNR and FQNEAQ (reference sequence). V was clipped by 4 bases and J by 0 bases, with 10 bases between them. CDR3 length equals 15 residues. Written as DNA, the CDR3 is TGTGCCAGCAGCTCACAGGCGGTCTCCTACAATGAGCAGTTCTTC. Its translation: CASSSQAVSYNEQFF.

This clone has only a few counts. CDR3 region: CASTGQGPINEKLFF. As DNA, the CDR3 is TGTGCCAGCACGGGACAGGGACCCATTAATGAAAAACTGTTTTTT. The rearrangement joins TRBV6-6 to TRBJ1-4; 9 bases are a match to TRBD1. CDR3 length: 15 amino acids. Germline CDR1 reads MNHNY; CDR2 reads SVGAGI (reference sequence). The J segment lost 4 bases and the V segment lost 7 bases, leaving 7 bases of the junction unmatched.

This clone turned up a few times. The chain links TRBV5-1 to TRBJ2-5, with 14 bases fitting TRBD2. This CDR3 is 16 amino acids long. With V trimmed by 7 bases and J by 4 bases, 9 bases remained unmatched. The germline V gene has CDR1 SGHRS and CDR2 YFSETQ. CDR3 amino acids: CASQTSGGAIGETQYF. As DNA, the CDR3 is TGCGCCAGCCAGACTAGCGGGGGGGCGATTGGAGAGACCCAGTACTTC.

As for this clone: Relative to the germline gene, one junction end is altered; a read error may explain this. J is TRBJ2-7 and V is TRBV7-8; 7 bases align to TRBD2. Germline V gene data show CDR1 as SGHVS and CDR2 as FQNEAQ. The CDR3 runs 14 residues. CDR3 sequence: CASTLDGTTYEQYF. As DNA, the CDR3 is TGTGCCAGCACCTTAGACGGGACTACCTACGAGCAGTACTTC.

The chain carries TRBV14 and TRBJ2-3, with D perhaps matching TRBD2 (5 bases). Germline values: CDR1 SGHDN, CDR2 FVKESK. This CDR3 has 12 amino acids. Trimming shortened V by 5 bases and J by 7 bases, and 10 bases separated the two germline ends. The CDR3 protein is CASSYGLYTQYF. CDR3 DNA: TGTGCCAGCAGCTACGGACTTTATACGCAGTATTTT.

J is TRBJ2-2 and V is TRBV7-2, with no clear D. V was pared by 5 bases and J by 5 bases, with 12 bases between. Germline CDR1 reads SGHTA; CDR2 reads FQGNSA. This CDR3 is built from 14 residues. The CDR3 nucleotides are TGTGCCAGCAGCCCTAGTTCTTTTACCGGGGAGCTGTTTTTT. Amino acids: CASSPSSFTGELFF.

The CDR3 loop is CAWSDRGDQPQHF. The CDR3 DNA sequence: TGTGCCTGGAGCGACAGGGGAGATCAGCCCCAGCATTTT. This rearrangement joins TRBV30 to TRBJ1-5; 8 bases align to TRBD1. Looked up from germline, CDR1 is GTSNPN and CDR2 is SVGIG (reference sequence). Trimming removed 3 bases from V and 5 bases from J; junction bases left unmatched: 3. CDR3 length: 13 residues.

The chain combines TRBV9 with TRBJ2-3; D unresolved. This CDR3 is built from 15 residues. Deletions cut 0 bases from V and 0 bases from J, with 8 bases between. Germline V gives CDR1 SGDLS, CDR2 YYNGEE. CDR3 sequence reads: CASSVVETSTDTQYF. The CDR3 DNA sequence: TGTGCCAGCAGCGTAGTAGAGACTAGCACAGATACGCAGTATTTT.

The chain uses TRBV30 and TRBJ1-5; D possibly corresponds to TRBD1 (5 bases). The CDR3 has 13 residues. V gave up 2 bases and J gave up 6 bases, with 11 bases separating them. Germline-derived CDR1 and CDR2 are GTSNPN and SVGIG (reference sequence). The CDR3 reads CAWSQTQGQPQHF. The DNA of the CDR3 is TGTGCCTGGAGTCAAACTCAGGGTCAGCCCCAGCATTTT.

This clone was counted at least ten times. The rearrangement joins TRBV18 to TRBJ2-1; D is perhaps TRBD2 (5 bases). Trimming cost V 3 bases and J 16 bases, with 19 bases left between them. CDR1 and CDR2 from the germline V gene are KGHSH and LQKENI. The CDR3 runs 13 residues. The CDR3 region has the DNA TGTGCCAGCTCACCGGAATCGCTAGCAGCTCTCTTCTTC. This gives the protein CASSPESLAALFF.

This clone turned up a few times. The rearrangement uses TRBV5-1 and TRBJ1-3; TRBD1 might be the D (6 bases). The CDR3 sequence is 16 residues long. Germline CDR1 SGHRS, CDR2 YFSETQ. Trimming removed 3 bases from V and 1 base from J, with 14 bases in between. The CDR3, as DNA: TGCGCCAGCAGCTCACAAATTACAGGGTCTGGAAACACCATATATTTT. It codes for CASSSQITGSGNTIYF.

This clone was detected only a few times. V gene TRBV6-5 combines with J gene TRBJ2-5, with a possible D match to TRBD2 (6 bases). This CDR3 region has 13 residues. Trimming took off 7 bases at V and 4 bases at J, with 13 bases between the two ends. The germline gives CDR1 MNHEY, CDR2 SVGAGI. CDR3 DNA sequence: TGTGCCAGCACCATGGGGGGTACAGAGACCCAGTACTTC. Amino acids: CASTMGGTETQYF.

The chain has TRBV27 and TRBJ1-5; 7 bases agree with TRBD1. The germline gives CDR1 MNHEY, CDR2 SMNVEV (reference sequence). This CDR3 has 18 residues. Trimming cost V 5 bases and J 4 bases; bases outside gene matches: 17. The CDR3 region is CASSRMRIGAGGNQPQHF. The CDR3 DNA follows: TGTGCCAGCAGTAGAATGCGTATAGGGGCAGGGGGAAATCAGCCCCAGCATTTT.

Here the CDR3 DNA reads TGTGCCAGCAGCTCCCCGTGGACTAGCGGGAACACCGGGGAGCTGTTTTTT. The encoded protein is CASSSPWTSGNTGELFF. This sequence joins TRBV5-6 and TRBJ2-2; 10 nucleotides align to TRBD2. This CDR3 spans 17 amino acids. Trimming removed 3 bases from V and 1 base from J; junction bases left unmatched: 6. CDR1 and CDR2 from the germline V gene are SGHDT and YYEEEE.